The present T cell receptor beta chain was sequenced within a study of CD8+CD57+ T cells in acquired aplastic anemia. Study details: Sorted CD4+ and CD8+ cells gave an average of about 3 ug of DNA.

Trimming removed 3 bases at V and 15 bases at J, with 24 bases between. CDR3 size: 15 residues. CDR3 and TCR beta VDJ profiling relied on a genomic DNA template. One entry per CDR3 protein, called by TCRdb with MiXCR from the reads. The sample records more than 150,000 distinct CDR3 sequences, about 44% being singletons. For sequencing, patients were chosen who had shown expansion of CD8+CD57+ cells by flow cytometry. Each patient gave a blood sample that was collected before any therapy had been received. This clonotype showed up many times. The V and J genes are TRBV12-3 or TRBV12-4 and TRBJ2-1, with D possibly being TRBD1 or TRBD2 (5 bases each). This receptor was identified in a human donor with aplastic anemia. The source material was sorted CD4+, CD8+, or CD8+CD57+ T cells (not recorded which) from PBMCs. CDR3 region: CASSLGLDQGDVRFF. CDR3 in DNA: TGTGCCAGCAGTTTGGGTTTAGATCAAGGGGACGTGCGGTTCTTC.